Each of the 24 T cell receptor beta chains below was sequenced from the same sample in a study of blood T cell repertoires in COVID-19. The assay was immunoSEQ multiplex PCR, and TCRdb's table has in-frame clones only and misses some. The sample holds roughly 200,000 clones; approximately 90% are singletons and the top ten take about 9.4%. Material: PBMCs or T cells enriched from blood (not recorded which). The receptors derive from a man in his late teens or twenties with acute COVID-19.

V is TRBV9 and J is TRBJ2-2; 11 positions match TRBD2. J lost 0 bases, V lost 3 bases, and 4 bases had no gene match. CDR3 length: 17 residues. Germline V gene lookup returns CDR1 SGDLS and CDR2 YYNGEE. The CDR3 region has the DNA TGTGCCAGCAGCGCGCTAGCGGGAGGAACGAACACCGGGGAGCTGTTTTTT. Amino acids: CASSALAGGTNTGELFF.

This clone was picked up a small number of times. CDR3 amino acids: CASSLSPGQGAYEQYF. Here the CDR3 DNA reads TGTGCCAGCAGTTTATCTCCGGGACAGGGCGCCTACGAGCAGTACTTC. The J gene is TRBJ2-7, the V gene TRBV28; 9 bases are a match to TRBD1. The germline V gene encodes CDR1 MDHEN and CDR2 SYDVKM. With V trimmed by 1 base and J by 2 bases, 6 bases remained unmatched. CDR3 size: 16 residues. The variable domain in full, with the rest retrieved from reference TRBV28 and TRBJ2-7, is DVKVTQSSRYLVKRTGEKVFLECVQDMDHENMFWYRQDPGLGLRLIYFSYDVKMKEKGDIPEGYSVSREKKERFSLILESASTNQTSMYLCASSLSPGQGAYEQYFGPGTRLTVT.

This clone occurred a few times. The CDR3 DNA follows: TGTGCCAGCTCACCGATAACAGCTGATAATTCACCCCTCCACTTT. This sequence encodes CASSPITADNSPLHF. The chain is built from TRBV18 and TRBJ1-6; no reliable D call. Looked up from germline, CDR1 is KGHSH and CDR2 is LQKENI. The length of the CDR3 is 15 residues. Trimming cost V 3 bases and J 5 bases, with 11 bases left between them.

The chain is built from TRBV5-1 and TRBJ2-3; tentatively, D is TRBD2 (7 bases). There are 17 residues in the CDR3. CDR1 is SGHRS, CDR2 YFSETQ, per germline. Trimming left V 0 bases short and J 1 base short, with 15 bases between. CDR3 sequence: CASSLVGGLAGTDTQYF. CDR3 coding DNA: TGCGCCAGCAGCTTGGTCGGGGGGCTAGCGGGCACAGATACGCAGTATTTT.

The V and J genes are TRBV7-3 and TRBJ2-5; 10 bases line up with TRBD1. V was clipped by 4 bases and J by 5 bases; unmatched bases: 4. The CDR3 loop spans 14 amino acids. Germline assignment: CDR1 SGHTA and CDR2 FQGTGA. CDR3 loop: CASSSGTGVETQYF. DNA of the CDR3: TGTGCCAGCAGCTCTGGGACAGGGGTGGAGACCCAGTACTTC. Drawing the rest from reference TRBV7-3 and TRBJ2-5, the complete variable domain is GAGVSQTPSNKVTEKGKYVELRCDPISGHTALYWYRQSLGQGPEFLIYFQGTGAADDSGLPNDRFFAVRPEGSVSTLKIQRTERGDSAVYLCASSSGTGVETQYFGPGTRLLVL.

The CDR3 loop is CASSIQLAGYNEQFF. The CDR3 DNA reads as TGTGCCAGTAGTATACAACTAGCGGGGTACAATGAGCAGTTCTTC. The rearrangement uses TRBV19 and TRBJ2-1; 10 bases align to TRBD2. Trimming took 2 bases from V and 4 from J; bases not matched to a gene: 2. Germline CDR1 and CDR2: LNHDA and SQIVND (reference sequence). The CDR3 is 15 amino acids.

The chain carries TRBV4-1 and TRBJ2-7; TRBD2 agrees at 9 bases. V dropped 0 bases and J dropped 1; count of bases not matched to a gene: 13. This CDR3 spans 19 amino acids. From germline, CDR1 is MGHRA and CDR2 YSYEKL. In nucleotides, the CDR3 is TGCGCCAGCAGCCAAGATTACCCTTTGGCGGGAGGGCCATCCTACGAGCAGTACTTC. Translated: CASSQDYPLAGGPSYEQYF.

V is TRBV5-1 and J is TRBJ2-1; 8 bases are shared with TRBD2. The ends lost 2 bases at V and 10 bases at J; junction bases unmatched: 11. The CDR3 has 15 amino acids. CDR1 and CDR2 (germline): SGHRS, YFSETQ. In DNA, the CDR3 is TGCGCCAGCAGCTTTCTCGAGCGGGAGCCCCCGGAGCAGTTCTTC. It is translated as CASSFLEREPPEQFF.

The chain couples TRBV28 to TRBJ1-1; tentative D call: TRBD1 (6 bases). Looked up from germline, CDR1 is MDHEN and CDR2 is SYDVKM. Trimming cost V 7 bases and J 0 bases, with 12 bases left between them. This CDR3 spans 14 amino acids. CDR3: CASTRGVMNTEAFF. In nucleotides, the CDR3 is TGTGCCAGCACCAGGGGTGTAATGAACACTGAAGCTTTCTTT.

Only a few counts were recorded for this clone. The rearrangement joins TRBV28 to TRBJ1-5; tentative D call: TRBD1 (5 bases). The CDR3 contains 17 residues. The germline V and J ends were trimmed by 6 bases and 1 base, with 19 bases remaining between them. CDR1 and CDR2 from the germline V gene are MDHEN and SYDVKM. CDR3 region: CASRRTSRALSNQPQHF. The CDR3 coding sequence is TGTGCCAGCAGGAGGACGTCCAGGGCGTTGAGCAATCAGCCCCAGCATTTT.

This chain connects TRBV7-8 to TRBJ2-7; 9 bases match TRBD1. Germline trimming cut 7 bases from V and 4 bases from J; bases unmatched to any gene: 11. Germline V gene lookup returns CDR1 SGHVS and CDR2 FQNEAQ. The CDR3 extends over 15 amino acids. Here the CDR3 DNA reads TGTGCCAGCATCCAGGCCCGGACAGGGGAATACGAGCAGTACTTC. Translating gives CASIQARTGEYEQYF.

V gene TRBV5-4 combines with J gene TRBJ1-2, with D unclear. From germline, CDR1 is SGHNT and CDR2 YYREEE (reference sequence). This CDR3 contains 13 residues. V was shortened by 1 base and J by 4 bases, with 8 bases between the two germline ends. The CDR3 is CASSLIEGYGYTF. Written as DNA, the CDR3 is TGTGCCAGCAGCTTGATCGAGGGCTATGGCTACACCTTC.

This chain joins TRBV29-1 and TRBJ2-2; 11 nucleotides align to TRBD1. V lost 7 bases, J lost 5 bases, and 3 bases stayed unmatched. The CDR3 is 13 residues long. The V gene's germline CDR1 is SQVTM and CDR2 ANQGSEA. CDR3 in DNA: TGCAGCGCATGGGACAGGGGGACCGGGGAGCTGTTTTTT. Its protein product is CSAWDRGTGELFF.

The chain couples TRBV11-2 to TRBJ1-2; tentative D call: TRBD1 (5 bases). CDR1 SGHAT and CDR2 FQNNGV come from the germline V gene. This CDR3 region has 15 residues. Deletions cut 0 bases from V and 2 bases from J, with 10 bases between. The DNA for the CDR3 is TGTGCCAGCAGCTTAGAGGCAGGGTCAAACTATGGCTACACCTTC. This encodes CASSLEAGSNYGYTF.

Written as DNA, the CDR3 is TGTGCCAGCAGTTTAGGGCAGGGGCTCTCCTACGAGCAGTACTTC. This encodes CASSLGQGLSYEQYF. The genes are TRBV28 and TRBJ2-7; weak D call: TRBD1 (6 bases). The CDR3 loop spans 15 amino acids. From germline, CDR1 is MDHEN and CDR2 SYDVKM. Between the trimmed V and J ends, which lost 2 bases and 0 bases, there was a span of 11 bases.

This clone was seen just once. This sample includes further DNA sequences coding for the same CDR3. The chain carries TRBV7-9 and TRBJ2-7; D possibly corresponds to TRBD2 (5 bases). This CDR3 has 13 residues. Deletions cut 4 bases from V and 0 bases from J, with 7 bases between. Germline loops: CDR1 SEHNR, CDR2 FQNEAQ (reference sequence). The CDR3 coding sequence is TGTGCCAGCAGCTCACGGGACTCCTACGAGCAGTACTTC. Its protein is CASSSRDSYEQYF.

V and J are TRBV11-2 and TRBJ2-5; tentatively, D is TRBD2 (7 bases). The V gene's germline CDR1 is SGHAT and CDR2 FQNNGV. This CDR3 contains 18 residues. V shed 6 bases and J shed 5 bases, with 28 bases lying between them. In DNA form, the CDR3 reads TGTGCCAGCAGTCCCGGACCCTGGGGGGGGGCGAGTGCGGAGACCCAGTACTTC. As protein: CASSPGPWGGASAETQYF.

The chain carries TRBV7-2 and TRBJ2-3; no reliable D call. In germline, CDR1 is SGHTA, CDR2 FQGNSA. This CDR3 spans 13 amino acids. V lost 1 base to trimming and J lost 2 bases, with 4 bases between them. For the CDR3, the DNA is TGTGCCAGCAGCTTAGTATACACAGATACGCAGTATTTT. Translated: CASSLVYTDTQYF.

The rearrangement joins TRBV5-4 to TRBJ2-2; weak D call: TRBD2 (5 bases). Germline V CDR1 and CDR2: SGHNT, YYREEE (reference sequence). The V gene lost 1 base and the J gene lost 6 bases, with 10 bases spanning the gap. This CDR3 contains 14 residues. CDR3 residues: CASSLSSSPGELFF. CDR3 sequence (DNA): TGTGCCAGCAGCTTGTCCTCTAGCCCCGGGGAGCTGTTTTTT.

Here the CDR3 DNA reads TGTGCCAGCAGCCGGACAGCAGCAGACACCATATATTTT. Amino acid sequence: CASSRTAADTIYF. The genes are TRBV5-4 and TRBJ1-3, with TRBD1 as a possible D gene (6 bases). The CDR3 covers 13 residues. Germline CDR1 is SGHNT and CDR2 is YYREEE (reference sequence). The ends were cut back, 4 bases at V and 8 bases at J, with 13 bases in the middle.

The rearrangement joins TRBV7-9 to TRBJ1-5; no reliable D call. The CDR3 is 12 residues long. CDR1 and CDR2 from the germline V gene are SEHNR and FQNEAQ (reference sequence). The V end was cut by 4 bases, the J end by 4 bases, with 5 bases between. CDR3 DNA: TGTGCCAGCAGCTCCCTAAATCAGCCCCAGCATTTT. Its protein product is CASSSLNQPQHF.

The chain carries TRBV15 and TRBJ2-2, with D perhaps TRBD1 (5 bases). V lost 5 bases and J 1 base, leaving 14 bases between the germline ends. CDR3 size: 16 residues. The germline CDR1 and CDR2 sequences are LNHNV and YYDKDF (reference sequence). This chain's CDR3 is CATSGAGEGNTGELFF. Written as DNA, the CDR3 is TGTGCCACCAGCGGGGCCGGTGAAGGGAACACCGGGGAGCTGTTTTTT.

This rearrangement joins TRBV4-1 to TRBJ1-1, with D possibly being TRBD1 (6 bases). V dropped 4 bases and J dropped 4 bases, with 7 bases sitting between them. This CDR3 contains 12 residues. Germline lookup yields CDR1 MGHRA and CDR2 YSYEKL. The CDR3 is CASSRGGTEAFF. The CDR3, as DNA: TGCGCCAGCAGCCGAGGGGGCACTGAAGCTTTCTTT.

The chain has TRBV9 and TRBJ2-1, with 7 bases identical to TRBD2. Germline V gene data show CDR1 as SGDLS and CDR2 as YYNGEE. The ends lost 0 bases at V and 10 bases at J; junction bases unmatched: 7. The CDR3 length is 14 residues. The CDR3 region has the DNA TGTGCCAGCAGCGTAGGAAAGCGTAGCGGGGAGCAGTTCTTC. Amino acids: CASSVGKRSGEQFF.